Listed below are T cell receptor beta chains from one sample, sequenced in a study of blood T cell repertoires in COVID-19. The protocol was immunoSEQ multiplex PCR, while the TCRdb copy is restricted to in-frame clones and leaves out a portion. The sample comprises some 210,000 clones, roughly 90% of which are singletons, and about 6.8% rests with the top ten. The sequenced sample was peripheral blood. The origin of the receptors is a woman aged 40 to 50 who had recovered from COVID-19. Both conserved end residues are part of each CDR3. The D gene is left open where the match is weak. The listing skips clone size in some rows; elsewhere it reads once, few, many or a size class.

D gene,V gene,J gene,clone size,CDR3 protein,CDR3 DNA
NA,TRBV29-1,TRBJ1-1,NA,CSVEGSGEGTEAFF,TGCAGCGTTGAAGGGTCCGGGGAGGGGACTGAAGCTTTCTTT
NA,TRBV6-5,TRBJ1-3,NA,CASSYFQGGNTIYF,TGTGCCAGCAGTTACTTCCAGGGCGGAAACACCATATATTTT
NA,TRBV5-6,TRBJ2-5,NA,CASSSGDRDGQETQYF,TGTGCCAGCAGCTCGGGGGATAGGGACGGCCAAGAGACCCAGTACTTC
TRBD2,TRBV4-3,TRBJ2-1,NA,CASSQDLSTSGRGMYNEQFF,TGCGCCAGCAGCCAAGATCTGTCGACCAGCGGGAGGGGAATGTACAATGAGCAGTTCTTC
TRBD1,TRBV18,TRBJ1-1,NA,CASSGRQGATTEAFF,TGTGCCAGCTCAGGTCGACAGGGGGCTACCACTGAAGCTTTCTTT
TRBD2,TRBV27,TRBJ2-7,NA,CASSFSGRSSYEQYF,TGTGCCAGCAGTTTTAGCGGGCGAAGCTCCTACGAGCAGTACTTC
TRBD1,TRBV28,TRBJ2-7,NA,CASSFGTGDINEQYF,TGTGCCAGCAGTTTTGGGACAGGGGATATTAACGAGCAGTACTTC
NA,TRBV5-1,TRBJ2-7,NA,CASSWDLPFYEQYF,TGCGCCAGCAGCTGGGACTTACCGTTCTACGAGCAGTACTTC
TRBD2,TRBV7-9,TRBJ2-3,few,CASSLGGLAGSTDTQYF,TGTGCCAGCAGCCTGGGGGGACTAGCGGGATCGACAGATACGCAGTATTTT
TRBD1,TRBV19,TRBJ2-1,NA,CASRRGTGKNEQFF,TGTGCCAGTAGGAGGGGGACAGGAAAAAATGAGCAGTTCTTC
TRBD2,TRBV15,TRBJ2-5,many,CATSRDSGLAVGETQYF,TGTGCCACCAGCAGAGATAGCGGCCTAGCGGTTGGGGAGACCCAGTACTTC
TRBD2,TRBV6-6,TRBJ2-3,NA,CATNSGGAQTDTQYF,TGTGCCACAAACAGCGGGGGGGCGCAAACAGATACGCAGTATTTT
NA,TRBV21-1,TRBJ1-1,few,CASSKALRRMNTEAFF,TGTGCCAGCAGCAAAGCGCTGCGGCGGATGAACACTGAAGCTTTCTTT
TRBD1,TRBV19,TRBJ1-5,NA,CATTNHRGGSNQPQHF,TGTGCCACGACCAACCACAGGGGTGGAAGTAATCAGCCCCAGCATTTT
TRBD2,TRBV4-2,TRBJ2-7,NA,CASSQDSGRFDEQYF,TGTGCCAGCAGCCAAGATAGCGGGAGATTTGACGAGCAGTACTTC
TRBD1,TRBV28,TRBJ2-7,NA,CASSLTGGAMGEQYF,TGTGCCAGCAGTCTTACAGGGGGCGCGATGGGTGAGCAGTACTTC
TRBD2,TRBV7-2,TRBJ2-3,once,CASSPPGGGTTVYHTQYF,TGTGCCAGCAGCCCCCCGGGAGGGGGAACGACTGTGTATCATACGCAGTATTTT
NA,TRBV18,TRBJ1-1,NA,CASSPDSVDTEAFF,TGTGCCAGCTCTCCCGACAGTGTAGACACTGAAGCTTTCTTT
TRBD1,TRBV15,TRBJ2-3,NA,CATSRDSTGADTQYF,TGTGCCACCAGCAGAGATTCAACAGGGGCAGATACGCAGTATTTT
NA,TRBV24-1,TRBJ2-5,NA,CANTAHGNNRDGETQYF,TGTGCCAACACGGCCCACGGGAACAACAGGGATGGGGAGACCCAGTACTTC
TRBD1,TRBV9,TRBJ1-2,NA,CASSVLTGVEGYTF,TGTGCCAGCAGCGTACTGACAGGGGTTGAAGGCTACACCTTC
NA,TRBV5-1,TRBJ1-6,once,CASSPSGRANSPLHF,TGCGCCAGCAGCCCGTCCGGGAGGGCTAATTCACCCCTCCACTTT
NA,TRBV5-4,TRBJ1-1,NA,CASRLARNTEAFF,TGTGCCAGCAGATTAGCCAGGAACACTGAAGCTTTCTTT
TRBD1,TRBV7-2,TRBJ1-2,NA,CASSLADRGAGYTF,TGTGCCAGCAGCTTAGCGGACAGGGGAGCTGGCTACACCTTC
TRBD2,TRBV5-5,TRBJ2-1,NA,CASSLGGLAGIGLYNEQFF,TGTGCCAGCAGCTTGGGAGGACTAGCGGGAATCGGCCTCTACAATGAGCAGTTCTTC
TRBD1,TRBV10-3,TRBJ2-1,NA,CAISTQQGVDNEQFF,TGTGCCATCAGTACCCAACAGGGGGTAGACAATGAGCAGTTCTTC
NA,TRBV19,TRBJ2-4,NA,CASNPTALAKNIQYF,TGTGCCAGTAATCCGACAGCCCTAGCCAAAAACATTCAGTACTTC
TRBD1,TRBV28,TRBJ2-5,NA,CASSPTKWGQRETQYF,TGTGCCAGCAGCCCTACGAAGTGGGGACAGCGAGAGACCCAGTACTTC